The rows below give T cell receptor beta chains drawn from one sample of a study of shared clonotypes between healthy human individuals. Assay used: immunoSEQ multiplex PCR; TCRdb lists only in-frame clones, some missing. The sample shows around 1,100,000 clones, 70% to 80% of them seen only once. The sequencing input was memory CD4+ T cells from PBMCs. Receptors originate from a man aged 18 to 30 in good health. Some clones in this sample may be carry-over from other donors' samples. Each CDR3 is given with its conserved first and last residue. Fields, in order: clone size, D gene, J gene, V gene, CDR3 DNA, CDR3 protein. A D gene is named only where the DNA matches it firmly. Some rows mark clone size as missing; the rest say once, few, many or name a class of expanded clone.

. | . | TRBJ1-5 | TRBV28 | TGTGCCAGCAGTTCGGACAGCCGGGATCAGCCCCAGCATTTT | CASSSDSRDQPQHF
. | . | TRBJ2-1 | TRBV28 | TGTGCCAGCAGATATGGAGGCCTCAATGAGCAGTTCTTC | CASRYGGLNEQFF
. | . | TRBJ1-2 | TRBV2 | TGTGCCAGCAGTGAAGCCAGAGACTACTATGGCTACACCTTC | CASSEARDYYGYTF
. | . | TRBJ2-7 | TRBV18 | TGTGCCAGCTCACCGGCATACTACGAGCAGTACTTC | CASSPAYYEQYF
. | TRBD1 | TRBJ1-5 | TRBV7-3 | TGTGCCAGCAGTCGGGACAGGTTCCAGCCCCAGCATTTT | CASSRDRFQPQHF
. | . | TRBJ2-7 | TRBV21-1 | TGTGCCAGCAGCATATCGACTAGCGGGAGTGGGGACTACGAGCAGTACTTC | CASSISTSGSGDYEQYF
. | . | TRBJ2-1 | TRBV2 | TGTGCCAGCAGTGTAGAACGTAACAATGAGCAGTTCTTC | CASSVERNNEQFF
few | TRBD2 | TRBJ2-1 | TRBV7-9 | TGTGCCAGCAGCTTTACTAGCGGAGAGGGTGAGCAGTTCTTC | CASSFTSGEGEQFF
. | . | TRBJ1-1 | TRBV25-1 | TGTGCCAGCAGAGACGGAAAGAACACTGAAGCTTTCTTT | CASRDGKNTEAFF
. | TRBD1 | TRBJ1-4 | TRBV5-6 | TGTGCCAGCAGTACACTCGGGACAGGGCGAATTCCAACTAATGAAAAACTGTTTTTT | CASSTLGTGRIPTNEKLFF
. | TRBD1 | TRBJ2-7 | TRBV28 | TGTGCCAGCAAAACCTCGACAGGGGGGAGGGAGCAGTACTTC | CASKTSTGGREQYF
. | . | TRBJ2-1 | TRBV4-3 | TGCGCCAGCAGCCAAGGCTTTATGAGTAGCTCCTACAATGAGCAGTTCTTC | CASSQGFMSSSYNEQFF
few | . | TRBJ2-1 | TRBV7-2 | TGTGCCAGCAGCTTAGCGGCGAACTCCTACAATGAGCAGTTCTTC | CASSLAANSYNEQFF
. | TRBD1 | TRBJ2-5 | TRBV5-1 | TGCGCCAGCAGCGTGGGACAGGGGAGGGTGGAGACCCAGTACTTC | CASSVGQGRVETQYF
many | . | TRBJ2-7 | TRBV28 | TGTGCCAGCAGTTCTCCAGCGGCCTACGAGCAGTACTTC | CASSSPAAYEQYF
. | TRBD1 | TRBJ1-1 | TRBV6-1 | TGTGCCAGCAGTGAACGGACAGGGCGGAACACTGAAGCTTTCTTT | CASSERTGRNTEAFF
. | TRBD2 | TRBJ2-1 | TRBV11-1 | TGTGCCAGCAGCTTGGGGGGGGTAGCAGGCCACAATGAGCAGTTCTTC | CASSLGGVAGHNEQFF
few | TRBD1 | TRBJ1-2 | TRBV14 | TGTGCCAGCAGCCCGGGGACAGTGGGGCAAGGGGGCTACACCTTC | CASSPGTVGQGGYTF
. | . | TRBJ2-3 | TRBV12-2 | TGTGCAAGTCGCTTAGCGCCCCTAGTGATAACGCAGTATTTT | CASRLAPLVITQYF
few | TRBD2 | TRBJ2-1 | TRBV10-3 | TGTGCCATCAGTGACTCGAGCGGGAGTTTCTACAATGAGCAGTTCTTC | CAISDSSGSFYNEQFF
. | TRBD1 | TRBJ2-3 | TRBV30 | TGTGCCTGGAGTGGCTTGACAGGGGATACGCAGTATTTT | CAWSGLTGDTQYF